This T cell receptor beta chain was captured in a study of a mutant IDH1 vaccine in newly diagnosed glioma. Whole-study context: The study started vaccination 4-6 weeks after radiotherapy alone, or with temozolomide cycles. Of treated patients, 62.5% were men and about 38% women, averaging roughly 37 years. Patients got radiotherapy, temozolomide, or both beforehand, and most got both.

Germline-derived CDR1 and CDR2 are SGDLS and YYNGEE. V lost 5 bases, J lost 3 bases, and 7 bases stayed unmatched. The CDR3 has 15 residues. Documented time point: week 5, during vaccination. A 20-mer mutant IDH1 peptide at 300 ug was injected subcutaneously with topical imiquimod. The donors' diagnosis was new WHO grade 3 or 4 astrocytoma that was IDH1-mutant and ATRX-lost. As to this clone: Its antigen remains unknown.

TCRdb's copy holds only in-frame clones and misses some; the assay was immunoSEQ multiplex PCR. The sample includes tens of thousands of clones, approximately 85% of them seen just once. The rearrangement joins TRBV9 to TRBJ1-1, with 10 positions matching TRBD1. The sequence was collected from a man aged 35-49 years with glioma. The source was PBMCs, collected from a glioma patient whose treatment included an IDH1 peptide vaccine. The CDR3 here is CASRARQGADTEAFF. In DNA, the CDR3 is TGTGCCAGCAGAGCTCGACAGGGGGCGGACACTGAAGCTTTCTTT.